A selection of T cell receptor beta chains follows, all from one sample in a study of T cells in Graves' hyperthyroidism and ophthalmopathy. TCRdb called the multiplex PCR reads again in MiXCR, with one record for every CDR3 protein. The sample has approximately 400,000 distinct CDR3 sequences, roughly 12% seen once; the top ten hold less than 25%. Sequencing was performed on blood. These receptors all come from a man between 25 and 39 years old with Graves' hyperthyroidism that later progressed to Graves' ophthalmopathy. The CDR3 runs from the conserved cysteine through the conserved F or W. D genes are given only for firm matches. A row's size may be missing; if present it is once, few, many or a size class.

clone size: few; J gene: TRBJ2-2; V gene: TRBV25-1; D gene: TRBD2; CDR3 DNA: TGTGCCAGCAGTGAATATCAGCGGGGGGGCTATGGCACCGGGGAGCTGTTTTTT; CDR3 protein: CASSEYQRGGYGTGELFF
clone size: -; J gene: TRBJ2-7; V gene: TRBV7-2; D gene: TRBD2; CDR3 DNA: TGTGCCAGCAGGTCGACCGGGACTAACTCCTACGAGCAGTACTTC; CDR3 protein: CASRSTGTNSYEQYF
clone size: -; J gene: TRBJ2-1; V gene: TRBV24-1; D gene: TRBD1; CDR3 DNA: TGTGCCACCAGAGGCCGGGACAGGGAGGGCAATGAGCAGTTCTTC; CDR3 protein: CATRGRDREGNEQFF
clone size: -; J gene: TRBJ2-1; V gene: TRBV9; D gene: -; CDR3 DNA: TGTGCCAGCAGCGTAGGTCATTTGGAGGTGGATGAGCAGTTCTTC; CDR3 protein: CASSVGHLEVDEQFF
clone size: many; J gene: TRBJ2-1; V gene: TRBV7-6; D gene: -; CDR3 DNA: TGTGCCAGCAGCTTAAGTAGCGAACCTTTTAATGAGCAGTTCTTC; CDR3 protein: CASSLSSEPFNEQFF
clone size: -; J gene: TRBJ1-1; V gene: TRBV10-3; D gene: -; CDR3 DNA: TGTGCCATCAGTGAGGGGGCTGGGGCTTTCTTT; CDR3 protein: CAISEGAGAFF
clone size: many; J gene: TRBJ2-7; V gene: TRBV30; D gene: -; CDR3 DNA: TGTGCCTGGAGTGTGGCAGTCCACGAGCAGTACTTC; CDR3 protein: CAWSVAVHEQYF
clone size: -; J gene: TRBJ2-7; V gene: TRBV5-1; D gene: -; CDR3 DNA: TGCGCCAGTAGGACACGGGACCCCTACGAGCAGTACTTC; CDR3 protein: CASRTRDPYEQYF
clone size: -; J gene: TRBJ2-1; V gene: TRBV28; D gene: -; CDR3 DNA: TGTGCCAGCAGTTTACTACTGGGGACGCTTTGCAATGAGCAGTTCTTC; CDR3 protein: CASSLLLGTLCNEQFF
clone size: -; J gene: TRBJ2-3; V gene: TRBV5-1; D gene: TRBD1; CDR3 DNA: TGCGCCAGCATGACAGGGTTAGGAGATACGCAGTATTTT; CDR3 protein: CASMTGLGDTQYF
clone size: many; J gene: TRBJ1-2; V gene: TRBV7-9; D gene: -; CDR3 DNA: TGTGCCAGCAGCTTGGTGTCCGGCTATGGCTACACCTTC; CDR3 protein: CASSLVSGYGYTF
clone size: few; J gene: TRBJ1-3; V gene: TRBV3-1; D gene: -; CDR3 DNA: TGTGCCAGCAGCCAAGATTCCCAGCCGTCCGTCACCATATATTTT; CDR3 protein: CASSQDSQPSVTIYF
clone size: -; J gene: TRBJ2-2; V gene: TRBV7-8; D gene: TRBD1; CDR3 DNA: TGTGCCAGCAGCTTTGACAGGGTGGCCGGGGAGCTGTTTTTT; CDR3 protein: CASSFDRVAGELFF
clone size: few; J gene: TRBJ1-2; V gene: TRBV6-1; D gene: -; CDR3 DNA: TGTGCCAGCAGTTGGGGGGAGAATGGCTACACCTTC; CDR3 protein: CASSWGENGYTF
clone size: few; J gene: TRBJ1-4; V gene: TRBV13; D gene: TRBD1; CDR3 DNA: TGTGCCAGCAGCACCGGACAGGGGAAGGGGGAACTGTTTTTT; CDR3 protein: CASSTGQGKGELFF
clone size: many; J gene: TRBJ1-2; V gene: TRBV11-3; D gene: -; CDR3 DNA: TGTGCCAGCAGCTTAACCGGGTTCGGACATGGCTACACCTTC; CDR3 protein: CASSLTGFGHGYTF
clone size: medium-sized; J gene: TRBJ1-5; V gene: TRBV29-1; D gene: -; CDR3 DNA: TGCAGCGCTAGGACGGCCACGGGGGGACCCCAGCATTTT; CDR3 protein: CSARTATGGPQHF
clone size: many; J gene: TRBJ1-5; V gene: TRBV28; D gene: -; CDR3 DNA: TGTGCCAGCAGCCGTCAAGGAGGGGCTAGCAATCAGCCCCAGCATTTT; CDR3 protein: CASSRQGGASNQPQHF
clone size: -; J gene: TRBJ1-1; V gene: TRBV6-1; D gene: -; CDR3 DNA: TGTGCCAGCAGTGCGGACCGGGCCCCAATGGGCACTGAAGCTTTCTTT; CDR3 protein: CASSADRAPMGTEAFF
clone size: many; J gene: TRBJ1-2; V gene: TRBV20-1; D gene: -; CDR3 DNA: TGCAGTGCGACCTTACCTCAGGGGTCCTATGGCTACACCTTC; CDR3 protein: CSATLPQGSYGYTF
clone size: -; J gene: TRBJ2-5; V gene: TRBV4-1; D gene: -; CDR3 DNA: TGCGCCAGCAGCCAGACAGACCAAGAGACCCAGTACTTC; CDR3 protein: CASSQTDQETQYF
clone size: many; J gene: TRBJ1-1; V gene: TRBV30; D gene: TRBD1; CDR3 DNA: TGTGCCTGGAGTGTACGGTTCAGGGGGCTCACTGAAGCTTTCTTT; CDR3 protein: CAWSVRFRGLTEAFF
clone size: -; J gene: TRBJ2-5; V gene: TRBV27; D gene: -; CDR3 DNA: TGTGCCAGCAAGGGTAGCCTGGAGACCCAGTACTTC; CDR3 protein: CASKGSLETQYF
clone size: -; J gene: TRBJ1-6; V gene: TRBV6-6; D gene: -; CDR3 DNA: TGTGCCAGCAGTTACTCGAGGACAGTGTATAATTCACCCCTCCACTTT; CDR3 protein: CASSYSRTVYNSPLHF
clone size: many; J gene: TRBJ2-3; V gene: TRBV7-3; D gene: TRBD2; CDR3 DNA: TGTGCCAGCAGCCCCTCGGGGGGGCGCCCAGATACGCAGTATTTT; CDR3 protein: CASSPSGGRPDTQYF
clone size: few; J gene: TRBJ1-2; V gene: TRBV6-2/TRBV6-3; D gene: -; CDR3 DNA: TGTGCCAGCAGTACAGGGATTTATTCGTATGGCTACACCTTC; CDR3 protein: CASSTGIYSYGYTF
clone size: many; J gene: TRBJ1-1; V gene: TRBV12-5; D gene: -; CDR3 DNA: TGTGCTAGTGGTTTGGTAGGAGACCGTTTGGCTGAAGCTTTCTTT; CDR3 protein: CASGLVGDRLAEAFF
clone size: many; J gene: TRBJ1-1; V gene: TRBV11-3; D gene: -; CDR3 DNA: TGTGCCAGCAGCCTAGGAATCATTTACACTGAAGCTTTCTTT; CDR3 protein: CASSLGIIYTEAFF
clone size: -; J gene: TRBJ2-2; V gene: TRBV12-3/TRBV12-4; D gene: -; CDR3 DNA: TGTGCCAGCAGTTTAGGGCAAGAGCTGTTTTTT; CDR3 protein: CASSLGQELFF
clone size: -; J gene: TRBJ2-2; V gene: TRBV10-3; D gene: -; CDR3 DNA: TGTGCCATCAGGGCGAACACCGGGGAGCTGTTTTTT; CDR3 protein: CAIRANTGELFF
clone size: -; J gene: TRBJ2-3; V gene: TRBV6-2/TRBV6-3; D gene: -; CDR3 DNA: TGTGCCAAGCCTCCGGGCCCAGATACGCAGTATTTT; CDR3 protein: CAKPPGPDTQYF
clone size: few; J gene: TRBJ2-3; V gene: TRBV11-2; D gene: -; CDR3 DNA: TGTGCCAGCAGCTTAGGGGGGCTCCGAGATTACAGCACAGATACGCAGTATTTT; CDR3 protein: CASSLGGLRDYSTDTQYF
clone size: many; J gene: TRBJ2-4; V gene: TRBV7-2; D gene: TRBD2; CDR3 DNA: TGTGCCAGCAGCTTGGGGGGGGGGACGGACATTCAGTACTTC; CDR3 protein: CASSLGGGTDIQYF
clone size: many; J gene: TRBJ2-5; V gene: TRBV6-6; D gene: -; CDR3 DNA: TGTGCCAGCAGTTACGCTGCCCAAGAGACCCAGTACTTC; CDR3 protein: CASSYAAQETQYF
clone size: many; J gene: TRBJ2-2; V gene: TRBV2; D gene: -; CDR3 DNA: TGTGCCAGCAGAAACACCGGGGAGCTGTTTTTT; CDR3 protein: CASRNTGELFF
clone size: many; J gene: TRBJ2-4; V gene: TRBV7-8; D gene: -; CDR3 DNA: TGTGCCAGCAGCATCCCAGGGGGGGTCGGCATTCAGTACTTC; CDR3 protein: CASSIPGGVGIQYF
clone size: few; J gene: TRBJ2-1; V gene: TRBV28; D gene: TRBD2; CDR3 DNA: TGTGCCGGCAGTTCTAGCGGACCCGACTACAATGAGCAGTTCTTC; CDR3 protein: CAGSSSGPDYNEQFF
clone size: many; J gene: TRBJ1-5; V gene: TRBV6-1; D gene: TRBD1; CDR3 DNA: TGTGCCAGCAGAGGCAACTCCGGGACAGGGGGCGTCCAGCCCCAGCATTTT; CDR3 protein: CASRGNSGTGGVQPQHF
clone size: few; J gene: TRBJ2-5; V gene: TRBV20-1; D gene: TRBD2; CDR3 DNA: TGCAGTGCTAGAGATCGGCTAGCGGCCCAAGAGACCCAGTACTTC; CDR3 protein: CSARDRLAAQETQYF
clone size: few; J gene: TRBJ1-3; V gene: TRBV10-3; D gene: -; CDR3 DNA: TGTGCCATCAGTGAGGTTGGCGGTCCTGGAAACACCATATATTTT; CDR3 protein: CAISEVGGPGNTIYF
clone size: -; J gene: TRBJ2-7; V gene: TRBV13; D gene: -; CDR3 DNA: TGTGCCAGCAGCTTAGATAATCCCTCCTACGAGCAGTACTTC; CDR3 protein: CASSLDNPSYEQYF
clone size: many; J gene: TRBJ1-5; V gene: TRBV5-1; D gene: -; CDR3 DNA: TGCGCCAGCAGCTTGGCCGGGTCAGGAGGTCAGCCCCAGCATTTT; CDR3 protein: CASSLAGSGGQPQHF
clone size: -; J gene: TRBJ1-6; V gene: TRBV6-1; D gene: TRBD1; CDR3 DNA: TGTGTCAGCAGCGGGGACAGGGGGTCAGGTAATTCACCCCTCCACTTT; CDR3 protein: CVSSGDRGSGNSPLHF
clone size: many; J gene: TRBJ2-1; V gene: TRBV12-5; D gene: TRBD2; CDR3 DNA: TGTGCTAGTGGTTTAATTCGGAGACTAGCGGGGCCGAGCTCCTACAATGAGCAGTTCTTC; CDR3 protein: CASGLIRRLAGPSSYNEQFF
clone size: many; J gene: TRBJ1-4; V gene: TRBV6-1; D gene: -; CDR3 DNA: TGTGCCAGCAGTTCGCACGGTTATGAAAAACTGTTTTTT; CDR3 protein: CASSSHGYEKLFF
clone size: many; J gene: TRBJ1-1; V gene: TRBV6-1; D gene: -; CDR3 DNA: TGTGCCACCTTTAAGGGGACCGGACGAGAAGCTTTCTTT; CDR3 protein: CATFKGTGREAFF
clone size: many; J gene: TRBJ1-1; V gene: TRBV2; D gene: -; CDR3 DNA: TGTGCCAGCAGCCTCGGGGAGGGCACTGAAGCTTTCTTT; CDR3 protein: CASSLGEGTEAFF
clone size: many; J gene: TRBJ2-5; V gene: TRBV6-5; D gene: -; CDR3 DNA: TGTGCCAGCAGTTACTCGAGATTACAAGAGACCCAGTACTTC; CDR3 protein: CASSYSRLQETQYF
clone size: many; J gene: TRBJ2-5; V gene: TRBV20-1; D gene: -; CDR3 DNA: TGCAGTGAAGAGCTGGGCGGGACCCAGTACTTC; CDR3 protein: CSEELGGTQYF
clone size: -; J gene: TRBJ2-5; V gene: TRBV6-2/TRBV6-3; D gene: TRBD2; CDR3 DNA: TGTGCCAGCTTACGGGAGGGATTCCAAGAGACCCAGTACTTC; CDR3 protein: CASLREGFQETQYF
clone size: few; J gene: TRBJ1-4; V gene: TRBV3-1; D gene: -; CDR3 DNA: TGTGCCAGCAGCCTTGGGGGAGTCAATGAAAAACTGTTTTTT; CDR3 protein: CASSLGGVNEKLFF
clone size: many; J gene: TRBJ2-4; V gene: TRBV2; D gene: TRBD2; CDR3 DNA: TGTGCCAGCAGTGAAGCGGGAGGGGCTAGCGGGGGGGGGGCCAAAAACATTCAGTACTTC; CDR3 protein: CASSEAGGASGGGAKNIQYF
clone size: many; J gene: TRBJ1-5; V gene: TRBV7-9; D gene: TRBD1; CDR3 DNA: TGTGCCAGCAGCTTTTCAGGGGGGTTTTATAGCAATCAGCCCCAGCATTTT; CDR3 protein: CASSFSGGFYSNQPQHF
clone size: many; J gene: TRBJ1-5; V gene: TRBV27; D gene: TRBD1; CDR3 DNA: TGTGCCAGCAGTCCTCACGGGACAGCCAATCAGCCCCAGCATTTT; CDR3 protein: CASSPHGTANQPQHF